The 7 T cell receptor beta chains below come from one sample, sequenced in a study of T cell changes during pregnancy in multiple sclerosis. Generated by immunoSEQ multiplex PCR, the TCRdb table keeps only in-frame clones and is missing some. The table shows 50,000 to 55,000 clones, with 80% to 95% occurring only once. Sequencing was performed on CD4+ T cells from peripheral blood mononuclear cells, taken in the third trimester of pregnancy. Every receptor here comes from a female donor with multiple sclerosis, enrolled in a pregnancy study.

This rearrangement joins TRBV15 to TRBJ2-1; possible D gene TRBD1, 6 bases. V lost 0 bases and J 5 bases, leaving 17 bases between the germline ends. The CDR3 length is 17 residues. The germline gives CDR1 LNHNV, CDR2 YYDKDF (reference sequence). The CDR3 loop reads CATSRDGWGHKNNEQFF. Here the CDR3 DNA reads TGTGCCACCAGCAGAGATGGGTGGGGACATAAAAACAATGAGCAGTTCTTC.

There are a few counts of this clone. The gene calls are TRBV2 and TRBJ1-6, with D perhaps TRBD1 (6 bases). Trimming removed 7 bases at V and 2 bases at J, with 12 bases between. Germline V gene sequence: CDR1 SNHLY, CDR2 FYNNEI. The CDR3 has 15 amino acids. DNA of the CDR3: TGTGCCAGCAATCACAGGACAGCCTATAATTCACCCCTCCACTTT. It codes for CASNHRTAYNSPLHF.

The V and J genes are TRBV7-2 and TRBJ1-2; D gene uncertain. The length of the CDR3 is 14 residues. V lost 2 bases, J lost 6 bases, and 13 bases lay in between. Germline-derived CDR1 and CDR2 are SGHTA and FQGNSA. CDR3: CASSLSSGWDGYTF. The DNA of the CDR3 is TGTGCCAGCAGCTTATCATCGGGTTGGGATGGCTACACCTTC.

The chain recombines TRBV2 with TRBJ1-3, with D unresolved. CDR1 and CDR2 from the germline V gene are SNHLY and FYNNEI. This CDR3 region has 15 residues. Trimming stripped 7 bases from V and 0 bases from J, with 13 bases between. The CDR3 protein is CASKDPGSSGNTIYF. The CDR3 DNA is TGTGCCAGCAAAGACCCGGGGTCCTCTGGAAACACCATATATTTT.

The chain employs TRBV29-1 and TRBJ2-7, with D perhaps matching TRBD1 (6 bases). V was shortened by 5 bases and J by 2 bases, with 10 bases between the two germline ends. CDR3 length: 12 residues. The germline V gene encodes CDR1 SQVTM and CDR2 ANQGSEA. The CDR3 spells CSVLTGPYEQYF. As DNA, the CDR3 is TGCAGCGTTTTAACAGGGCCCTACGAGCAGTACTTC.

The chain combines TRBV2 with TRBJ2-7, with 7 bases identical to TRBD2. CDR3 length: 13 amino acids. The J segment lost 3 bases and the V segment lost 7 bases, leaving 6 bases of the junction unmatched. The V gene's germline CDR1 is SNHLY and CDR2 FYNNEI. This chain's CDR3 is CASNSGGDYEQYF. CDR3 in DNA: TGTGCCAGCAACTCTGGGGGGGACTACGAGCAGTACTTC.

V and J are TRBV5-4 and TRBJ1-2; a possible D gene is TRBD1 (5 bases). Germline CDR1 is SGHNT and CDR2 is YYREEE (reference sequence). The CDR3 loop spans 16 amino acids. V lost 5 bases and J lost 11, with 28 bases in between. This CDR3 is CASSSSLAGRGYEYTF. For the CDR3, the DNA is TGTGCCAGCAGTTCTAGTTTGGCGGGGCGGGGTTATGAGTACACCTTC.